Listed below are T cell receptor beta chains from one sample, sequenced in a study of cytomegalovirus exposure and HLA in healthy donors. The data were produced by immunoSEQ multiplex PCR, yet TCRdb's version contains in-frame clones alone and is incomplete. Of under 200,000 clones listed, about four fifths are singletons. Sequencing was performed on PBMCs. The receptor source for this set is a woman under 30 in good health and CMV-seronegative. The CDR3 runs from the conserved cysteine through the conserved F or W. The order of the fields is clone size, D gene, J gene, V gene, CDR3 DNA, CDR3 protein. A D gene is named only where the DNA matches it firmly. For some rows the clone size is stated as once, few or many, or as a class when expanded; others skip it.

once | NA | TRBJ2-5 | TRBV7-9 | TGTGCCAGCAGCCCCCCCGGGGAGGAGACCCAGTACTTC | CASSPPGEETQYF
NA | NA | TRBJ2-6 | TRBV30 | TGTGCCTGGACCTCCGTCTCTGGGGCCAACGTCCTGACTTTC | CAWTSVSGANVLTF
NA | NA | TRBJ1-6 | TRBV6-1 | TGTGCCAGCAGTGCTGGGGAGGAAAGGGCTTCACCCCTCCACTTT | CASSAGEERASPLHF
NA | NA | TRBJ1-1 | TRBV4-3 | TGCGCCAGCAGCCCTCTCTCGGGGGGGATGAACACTGAAGCTTTCTTT | CASSPLSGGMNTEAFF
NA | TRBD1 | TRBJ1-4 | TRBV7-9 | TGTGCCAGCAGCCCCGACAGGGGAAAACTGCTTTTT | CASSPDRGKLLF
NA | NA | TRBJ1-1 | TRBV28 | TGTGCCAGCAGTTTAAATCAGGACACTATTGAAGCTTTCTTT | CASSLNQDTIEAFF
NA | NA | TRBJ2-7 | TRBV28 | TGTGCCAGCAGGCGGACCTACGAGCAGTACTTC | CASRRTYEQYF
NA | TRBD1 | TRBJ2-3 | TRBV10-3 | TGTGCCATCTCGGGACAGGGGAACCCAGATACGCAGTATTTT | CAISGQGNPDTQYF
NA | NA | TRBJ2-6 | TRBV13 | TGTGCCAGCAGCTTAGCACAGGGAAGCTCTGGGGCCAACGTCCTGACTTTC | CASSLAQGSSGANVLTF
NA | NA | TRBJ2-3 | TRBV15 | TGTGCCACCAGCAGATCGACTAGAACGGATACGCAGTATTTT | CATSRSTRTDTQYF
few | NA | TRBJ1-1 | TRBV4-3 | TGCGCCAGCAGCCAATTGACCCCGGGGAACACTGAAGCTTTCTTT | CASSQLTPGNTEAFF
NA | TRBD2 | TRBJ2-1 | TRBV5-1 | TGCGCCAGCTCCCTTGGGGGGGGAGCGAATGAGCAGTTCTTC | CASSLGGGANEQFF
once | NA | TRBJ1-6 | TRBV6-5 | TGTGCCAGCAGTTACGCCGGTCGTAATTCACCCCTCCACTTT | CASSYAGRNSPLHF
few | NA | TRBJ1-2 | TRBV7-8 | TGTGCCAGCAGCCCAGTGTTGGGGGCTACTAACTATGGCTACACCTTC | CASSPVLGATNYGYTF
NA | TRBD1 | TRBJ1-4 | TRBV19 | TGTGCCAGTAGCCCGGGACAGGGGGTAGGTGGTGAAAAACTGTTTTTT | CASSPGQGVGGEKLFF
NA | TRBD1 | TRBJ2-1 | TRBV11-2 | TGTGCCAGCAGCCGACATGGGCAGGGGGCTTTGGATGAGCAGTTCTTC | CASSRHGQGALDEQFF
NA | TRBD1 | TRBJ2-7 | TRBV11-3 | TGTGCCAGCAGCCTCCCCCGGGACAGGGCGAAGATAGACCCCTACGAGCAGTACTTC | CASSLPRDRAKIDPYEQYF
NA | TRBD1 | TRBJ2-1 | TRBV27 | TGTGCCAGCAGTCTAAGAGCCCGGACAGGGGGCTCCAATGAGCAGTTCTTC | CASSLRARTGGSNEQFF
NA | TRBD1 | TRBJ2-7 | TRBV2 | TGTGCCAGCAGTACAGGACAGGATGCCTACGAGCAGTACTTC | CASSTGQDAYEQYF
NA | NA | TRBJ1-2 | TRBV15 | TGTGCCACCAGCAGAGATCGACTGAGCTACACCTTC | CATSRDRLSYTF
once | NA | TRBJ1-4 | TRBV14 | TGTGCCAGCAGCCGAGGAGCGATCCGGGACATCTTTGAAAAACTGTTTTTT | CASSRGAIRDIFEKLFF
NA | NA | TRBJ2-7 | TRBV30 | TGTGCCTGGAGTGACCAGTCCCTTGCGCAGTACTTC | CAWSDQSLAQYF
NA | TRBD2 | TRBJ2-3 | TRBV6-1 | TGTGCCAGCAGTGAGGGACTAGCGGGGGTCACAGATACGCAGTATTTT | CASSEGLAGVTDTQYF
NA | NA | TRBJ2-1 | TRBV28 | TGTGCCAGCAGTTTAGACGGTAGCGACAATGAGCAGTTCTTC | CASSLDGSDNEQFF
few | NA | TRBJ1-2 | TRBV4-3 | TGCGCCAGCAGCCAAGTGTGGACAGCTAACTATGGCTACACCTTC | CASSQVWTANYGYTF
once | TRBD2 | TRBJ2-7 | TRBV7-2 | TGTGCCAGCAGCGCAGACGGACTAGCGGGAGTCTACGAGCAGTACTTC | CASSADGLAGVYEQYF
NA | TRBD1 | TRBJ1-4 | TRBV7-9 | TGTGCCAGCAGCGCCCGGGACAGGGGGAGAGAAAAACTGTTTTTT | CASSARDRGREKLFF
few | TRBD2 | TRBJ2-7 | TRBV5-1 | TGCGCCAGCAGACCTGGGACTAGCGAGGTTCTGGGGCAGTACTTC | CASRPGTSEVLGQYF
NA | NA | TRBJ1-1 | TRBV2 | TGTGCCAGCAGCTCCATAGAAGAAGCTTTCTTT | CASSSIEEAFF
NA | NA | TRBJ1-2 | TRBV7-2 | TGTGCCAGCGGCTTTCGCTCCCAGGGTTCAGGGGGCTACACCTTC | CASGFRSQGSGGYTF
NA | NA | TRBJ1-5 | TRBV5-1 | TGCGCCAGCAGTCCGGGTCGCCCGGGGAGCAATCAGCCCCAGCATTTT | CASSPGRPGSNQPQHF
few | TRBD1 | TRBJ1-2 | TRBV5-4 | TGTGCCAGCGGAACAGGGGGGGGATCCTCTGGCTACACCTTC | CASGTGGGSSGYTF
NA | NA | TRBJ1-3 | TRBV5-1 | TGCGCCAGCAGCCCTGACGGGGGAGCTTTCTCTGGAAACACCATATATTTT | CASSPDGGAFSGNTIYF
NA | TRBD2 | TRBJ2-1 | TRBV29-1 | TGCAGCGCCTTAGCGGGAGGGCCTTGGAATGAGCAGTTCTTC | CSALAGGPWNEQFF
NA | TRBD1 | TRBJ2-3 | TRBV2 | TGTGCCAGCAACGTCTGGACAGGGGCCGCCTTCATCCATGGTAGGAGCACAGATACGCAGTATTTT | CASNVWTGAAFIHGRSTDTQYF
few | NA | TRBJ1-2 | TRBV10-1 | TGCGCCAGCAGTGAGTCCGGTAGAAACTATGGCTACACCTTC | CASSESGRNYGYTF
NA | NA | TRBJ2-7 | TRBV20-1 | TGCAGTGCTAGTGAGGGCAACGAGCGGTACTTC | CSASEGNERYF
NA | TRBD2 | TRBJ2-1 | TRBV4-2 | TGTGCCAGCAGCCAAGGGGGCGGGAGTGTCCGAGAGCAGTTCTTC | CASSQGGGSVREQFF
NA | TRBD2 | TRBJ2-7 | TRBV4-2 | TGTGCCAGCAGCCTGAGAACCTCGGGGGGGGCCTACGAGCAGTACTTC | CASSLRTSGGAYEQYF
NA | NA | TRBJ2-7 | TRBV19 | TGTGCCAGTAGTATAGGGGCAGAGCAGTACTTC | CASSIGAEQYF
NA | TRBD2 | TRBJ2-7 | TRBV27 | TGTGCCAGCAGTCCCCAGGGACTAGCGGGACAAGAGCAGTACTTC | CASSPQGLAGQEQYF
NA | TRBD1 | TRBJ2-1 | TRBV7-2 | TGTGCCAGCAGCTTACAGGGACAGTCGTACAATGAGCAGTTCTTC | CASSLQGQSYNEQFF
NA | NA | TRBJ1-6 | TRBV21-1 | TGTGCCAGCAGGGAGGGTTCACCCCTCCACTTT | CASREGSPLHF
NA | NA | TRBJ1-1 | TRBV18 | TGTGCCAGCTCACCGTCCAGCGTCACTGAAGCTTTCTTT | CASSPSSVTEAFF
NA | NA | TRBJ2-1 | TRBV7-8 | TGTGCCAGCAGCCCCGAGGAGCGGAATGAGCAGTTCTTC | CASSPEERNEQFF
NA | NA | TRBJ1-5 | TRBV10-2 | TGCGCCAGCAGTGATTTGGCCGGGTATGAGCCCCAGCATTTT | CASSDLAGYEPQHF
few | TRBD1 | TRBJ1-1 | TRBV5-6 | TGTGCCAGCAGCCCAAACAGGGGGCGCGCTGAAGCTTTCTTT | CASSPNRGRAEAFF
NA | TRBD2 | TRBJ2-5 | TRBV29-1 | TGCAGCGCACGAGGACTAGCGGGGACGTTTCAAGAGACCCAGTACTTC | CSARGLAGTFQETQYF
NA | NA | TRBJ2-5 | TRBV19 | TGTGCCAGTAGTGGGCTAGCGCTGGGGGAGACCCAGTACTTC | CASSGLALGETQYF
NA | TRBD2 | TRBJ2-7 | TRBV11-3 | TGTGCCAGCAGCTTAGATCTAGCGGGGGAGCAGTACTTC | CASSLDLAGEQYF
NA | NA | TRBJ2-7 | TRBV2 | TGTGCCAGCAGTGTCGCGCAGGGTGACTACGAGCAGTACTTC | CASSVAQGDYEQYF
few | TRBD2 | TRBJ2-7 | TRBV6-5 | TGTGCCGGGGGGGACTACATGGACTACGAGCAGTACTTC | CAGGDYMDYEQYF
NA | TRBD2 | TRBJ2-5 | TRBV2 | TGTGCCAGCAGTCAAGTGGCGGGAGTGAGAGAGACCCAGTACTTC | CASSQVAGVRETQYF
once | TRBD1 | TRBJ1-1 | TRBV29-1 | TGCAGCGCCGACAGGGGGACGAACACTGAAGCTTTCTTT | CSADRGTNTEAFF